The 32 T cell receptor beta chains below were found in one sample sequenced in a study of cytomegalovirus exposure and HLA in healthy donors. The study ran its PCR with 60 Vbeta and 13 Jbeta primers. The data were produced by immunoSEQ multiplex PCR, yet TCRdb's version contains in-frame clones alone and is incomplete. The data contain about 150,000 clones, roughly 80% of them singletons. Source material: PBMCs. Source of these receptors: a middle-aged woman in good health and CMV-seronegative.

Only a few counts were recorded for this clone. This chain joins TRBV4-2 and TRBJ2-2; 9 positions agree with TRBD1. V shed 0 bases, J shed 6 bases, and the junction held 5 bases outside the gene matches. There are 16 residues in the CDR3. CDR1 and CDR2 from the germline V gene are LGHNA and YNFKEQ. Here the CDR3 reads CASSQDDRGGAGELFF. CDR3 bases: TGTGCCAGCAGCCAAGATGACAGGGGGGGGGCCGGGGAGCTGTTTTTT.

The chain employs TRBV6-5 and TRBJ2-7, with 12 positions matching TRBD1. The CDR3 covers 15 residues. Looked up from germline, CDR1 is MNHEY and CDR2 is SVGAGI. V lost 5 bases and J lost 7; bases outside the gene matches: 9. CDR3 sequence reads: CASSPSGTGGWEQYF. DNA of the CDR3: TGTGCCAGCAGTCCAAGTGGGACAGGGGGCTGGGAGCAGTACTTC.

This clone was counted only a few times. The chain uses TRBV27 and TRBJ2-7; TRBD1 aligns across 10 bases. Germline V lookup: CDR1 MNHEY, CDR2 SMNVEV (reference sequence). The length of the CDR3 is 15 residues. Trimming cost V 5 bases and J 1 base; bases outside gene matches: 5. Here the CDR3 DNA reads TGTGCCAGCAGTCGAACGGGACAGGGGTCCTACGAGCAGTACTTC. It translates to CASSRTGQGSYEQYF.

This clone was counted a few times. The chain links TRBV4-1 to TRBJ2-7; 9 nucleotides line up with TRBD2. In germline, CDR1 is MGHRA, CDR2 YSYEKL. This CDR3 has 16 amino acids. Trimming cost V 0 bases and J 7 bases; bases outside gene matches: 10. CDR3 residues: CASSQEEGSGGGEQYF. For the CDR3, the DNA is TGCGCCAGCAGCCAAGAGGAGGGTAGCGGGGGCGGGGAGCAGTACTTC.

The V call is TRBV7-6, the J call TRBJ1-5, with D unclear. CDR1 and CDR2 from the germline V gene are SGHVS and FNYEAQ. This CDR3 region has 13 residues. With 3 bases removed from V and 7 bases from J, the gap between germline ends came to 10 bases. This CDR3 is CASSFGELQPQHF. CDR3 in DNA: TGTGCCAGCAGCTTCGGTGAACTCCAGCCCCAGCATTTT.

The chain has TRBV7-6 and TRBJ2-7; tentatively, D is TRBD2 (5 bases). Germline V CDR1 and CDR2: SGHVS, FNYEAQ. Trimming removed 5 bases from V and 4 bases from J, with 12 bases in between. The CDR3 spans 13 residues. Written as DNA, the CDR3 is TGTGCCAGCAGCGCCCAGCCGGGATACGAGCAGTACTTC. Its protein product is CASSAQPGYEQYF.

This clone has just a few counts. The chain has TRBV19 and TRBJ2-7; D is possibly TRBD1 (6 bases). With 6 bases removed from V and 0 bases from J, the gap between germline ends came to 12 bases. The CDR3 has 14 amino acids. The V gene's germline CDR1 is LNHDA and CDR2 SQIVND (reference sequence). CDR3 sequence (DNA): TGTGCCAGTAGCGACAGGTCAGGCTCCTACGAGCAGTACTTC. Translated: CASSDRSGSYEQYF. The whole variable domain, filled in from reference TRBV19 and TRBJ2-7, reads DGGITQSPKYLFRKEGQNVTLSCEQNLNHDAMYWYRQDPGQGLRLIYYSQIVNDFQKGDIAEGYSVSREKKESFPLTVTSAQKNPTAFYLCASSDRSGSYEQYFGPGTRLTVT.

The chain has TRBV28 and TRBJ2-7, with 11 positions matching TRBD2. V shed 4 bases and J 4 bases; nucleotides not matched to a gene: 3. Germline V gene sequence: CDR1 MDHEN, CDR2 SYDVKM. The CDR3 length is 14 residues. CDR3 DNA: TGTGCCAGCAGTTCCGGGACTAGCGGATACGAGCAGTACTTC. This gives the protein CASSSGTSGYEQYF.

This chain uses TRBV5-1 with TRBJ2-6, with 8 bases matching TRBD1. The J segment lost 3 bases and the V segment lost 2 bases, leaving 4 bases of the junction unmatched. CDR3 length: 16 residues. Per germline, CDR1 SGHRS and CDR2 YFSETQ. As DNA, the CDR3 is TGCGCCAGCAGCTTTGGGGACAGGAGTGGGGCCAACGTCCTGACTTTC. Its protein product is CASSFGDRSGANVLTF.

The V and J genes are TRBV11-2 and TRBJ2-7; D perhaps matches TRBD2 (5 bases). In germline, CDR1 is SGHAT, CDR2 FQNNGV. The CDR3 loop spans 14 amino acids. V lost 4 bases to trimming and J lost 3 bases, with 13 bases between them. CDR3 nucleotide sequence: TGTGCCAGCAGCTCTCGGAACCGGGGCTACGAGCAGTACTTC. The encoded protein is CASSSRNRGYEQYF.

The CDR3: CATLAGTGLRSYEQYF. In DNA, the CDR3 is TGTGCCACCCTAGCCGGGACAGGCCTCAGGTCCTACGAGCAGTACTTC. V usage is TRBV21-1 and J usage is TRBJ2-7; TRBD1 was called by the table and not checked on the DNA. TRBV21-1 is a pseudogene. The CDR3 extends over 16 amino acids.

The chain joins TRBV7-9 to TRBJ2-5, with D unresolved. With 3 bases removed from V and 5 bases from J, the gap between germline ends came to 22 bases. The length of the CDR3 is 17 residues. The germline CDR1 and CDR2 sequences are SEHNR and FQNEAQ (reference sequence). CDR3 in amino acids: CASSLRHVLPILETQYF. In DNA, the CDR3 is TGTGCCAGCAGCTTGAGACACGTTCTCCCAATCTTGGAGACCCAGTACTTC.

The chain recombines TRBV19 with TRBJ1-6, with D hard to call. V gave up 7 bases and J gave up 0 bases, with 13 bases separating them. CDR3 size: 16 residues. Germline V lookup: CDR1 LNHDA, CDR2 SQIVND (reference sequence). The CDR3 region is CASTSPGSSYNSPLHF. DNA for the CDR3: TGTGCCAGTACATCCCCCGGGAGCTCCTATAATTCACCCCTCCACTTT.

The DNA of the CDR3 is TGCGCCAGCAGTGCCACCCCTCGGGGGGGGGTTTACGAGCAGTACTTC. Translated, it gives CASSATPRGGVYEQYF. The rearrangement links TRBV10-1 to TRBJ2-7; 8 nucleotides match TRBD2. This CDR3 comprises 16 residues. Germline CDR1 WNHNN, CDR2 SYGVQD (reference sequence). J was trimmed by 4 bases and V by 4 bases; bases with no gene match: 12.

This clone has only one observation. The germline gene is not matched at one end of the junction; a read error may be the cause. The J gene is TRBJ2-7, the V gene TRBV28, with 12 bases that match TRBD1. Per the germline V gene, CDR1 is MDHEN and CDR2 is SYDVKM. This CDR3 is built from 14 residues. The CDR3 protein is CASAQGTGGIRPAF. In DNA form, the CDR3 reads TGTGCCAGCGCCCAGGGGACAGGGGGCATACGACCTGCCTTC.

This chain connects TRBV6-1 to TRBJ1-1; the D gene is possibly TRBD1 (5 bases). V was cut by 3 bases and J by 0 bases, with 14 bases left in between. The CDR3 runs to 16 residues. CDR1 MNHNS and CDR2 SASEGT come from the germline V gene. In DNA form, the CDR3 reads TGTGCCAGCAGTGATCCCCGGCGGGGGGTGAACACTGAAGCTTTCTTT. This translates into CASSDPRRGVNTEAFF.

The rearrangement links TRBV27 to TRBJ1-1, with D unresolved. Germline CDR1 and CDR2: MNHEY and SMNVEV (reference sequence). CDR3 length equals 12 residues. Trimming removed 8 bases at V and 8 bases at J, with 15 bases between. The CDR3 sequence is CASLNWGGEAFF. DNA of the CDR3: TGTGCCAGCCTTAATTGGGGAGGAGAAGCTTTCTTT.

This CDR3 is CASSLQGPTYEQYF. CDR3 sequence (DNA): TGTGCCAGCAGCCTCCAGGGTCCCACCTACGAGCAGTACTTC. The V call is TRBV28, the J call TRBJ2-7; a weak D match, TRBD1 (5 bases). Germline values: CDR1 MDHEN, CDR2 SYDVKM. V was cut by 6 bases and J by 2 bases, with 14 bases left in between. CDR3 length equals 14 residues.

The chain carries TRBV7-9 and TRBJ2-1; no firm D call. V lost 4 bases and J 4 bases, leaving 17 bases between the germline ends. This CDR3 is built from 16 residues. Germline V gene data show CDR1 as SEHNR and CDR2 as FQNEAQ (reference sequence). The CDR3 DNA follows: TGTGCCAGCAGCTCACAGCCGGCCTCCTCTTACAATGAGCAGTTCTTC. Translating gives CASSSQPASSYNEQFF. The whole variable domain, filled in from reference TRBV7-9 and TRBJ2-1, reads DTGVSQNPRHKITKRGQNVTFRCDPISEHNRLYWYRQTLGQGPEFLTYFQNEAQLEKSRLLSDRFSAERPKGSFSTLEIQRTEQGDSAMYLCASSSQPASSYNEQFFGPGTRLTVL.

This chain connects TRBV5-1 to TRBJ2-7, with TRBD2 matching 9 bases. The CDR3 consists of 15 residues. CDR1 and CDR2 from the germline V gene are SGHRS and YFSETQ. The trim removed 2 bases at V and 6 bases at J, leaving 9 bases unmatched. CDR3 loop: CASSFETSGVGEQYF. CDR3 nucleotides: TGCGCCAGCAGCTTTGAGACTAGCGGAGTTGGCGAGCAGTACTTC.

The genes are TRBV4-1 and TRBJ1-5, with 8 bases lining up with TRBD1. The ends lost 0 bases at V and 6 bases at J; junction bases unmatched: 7. CDR1 MGHRA and CDR2 YSYEKL come from the germline V gene. The CDR3 sequence is 16 residues long. The CDR3, as DNA: TGCGCCAGCAGCCAAGAACGAGACAGGGGTATTCAGCCCCAGCATTTT. It is translated as CASSQERDRGIQPQHF.

This clone occurred a few times. The V gene is TRBV5-1, the J gene TRBJ2-3; perhaps TRBD2 as D (6 bases). V gave up 4 bases and J gave up 0 bases, with 12 bases separating them. Germline V gives CDR1 SGHRS, CDR2 YFSETQ. The CDR3 is 15 amino acids. The CDR3 loop reads CASSTSGPSTDTQYF. As DNA, the CDR3 is TGCGCCAGCAGCACCAGCGGGCCCAGCACAGATACGCAGTATTTT.

The chain is built from TRBV6-1 and TRBJ1-5, with 9 bases matching TRBD1. The CDR3 has 17 amino acids. The V segment lost 3 bases and the J segment 6 bases; nucleotides outside the gene matches: 12. From germline, CDR1 is MNHNS and CDR2 SASEGT. In DNA form, the CDR3 reads TGTGCCAGCAGTGATTACGGGGACAGGGTGGTTCGTCAGCCCCAGCATTTT. Amino acids: CASSDYGDRVVRQPQHF.

This chain links TRBV10-2 with TRBJ1-2; no firm D call. V was pared by 0 bases and J by 8 bases, with 10 bases between. CDR3 length: 13 amino acids. CDR1 and CDR2 (germline): WSHSY, SAAADI. Written as DNA, the CDR3 is TGCGCCAGCAGTGAGTCCCAGCGGAGCGGCTACACCTTC. Translated, it gives CASSESQRSGYTF.

The V gene is TRBV5-1, the J gene TRBJ2-5, with D perhaps matching TRBD1 (6 bases). The DNA matches TRBJ2-7 better at its end, which makes the J call doubtful. The CDR3 loop spans 14 amino acids. Germline V gives CDR1 SGHRS, CDR2 YFSETQ. CDR3 bases: TGCGCCAGCAGCTTCGGACAGTCTTCCTACGAGCAGTACTTC. This translates into CASSFGQSSYEQYF.

CDR3 in amino acids: CASSLTGLAGGSNEQFF. The CDR3, as DNA: TGTGCCAGCAGCCTGACGGGACTAGCGGGGGGCTCCAATGAGCAGTTCTTC. The chain carries TRBV7-8 and TRBJ2-1; 15 bases line up with TRBD2. This CDR3 is built from 17 residues. Per germline, CDR1 SGHVS and CDR2 FQNEAQ. J was trimmed by 6 bases and V by 5 bases; bases with no gene match: 8.

The chain carries TRBV18 and TRBJ2-5, with 11 nucleotides matching TRBD2. Germline CDR1 and CDR2: KGHSH and LQKENI. The CDR3 runs 16 residues. The J segment lost 1 base and the V segment lost 4 bases, leaving 5 bases of the junction unmatched. CDR3 amino acids: CASSRLAGPFQETQYF. The CDR3 bases are TGTGCCAGCTCACGACTAGCGGGACCCTTCCAAGAGACCCAGTACTTC.

CDR3 bases: TGCGCCAGCAGCATCCGGGACAGCTTAAATGAAAAACTGTTTTTT. Its protein is CASSIRDSLNEKLFF. The gene calls are TRBV5-1 and TRBJ1-4; 7 bases fit TRBD1. The CDR3 covers 15 residues. In germline, CDR1 is SGHRS, CDR2 YFSETQ. The V segment lost 4 bases and the J segment 5 bases; nucleotides outside the gene matches: 8.

V and J are TRBV18 and TRBJ1-1, with 11 bases aligning to TRBD1. The trim removed 3 bases at V and 4 bases at J, leaving 10 bases unmatched. CDR1 and CDR2 (germline): KGHSH, LQKENI. The CDR3 runs to 17 residues. CDR3 protein: CASSPLSPGQGGTEAFF. The CDR3 DNA is TGTGCCAGCTCACCCTTAAGTCCGGGACAGGGGGGCACTGAAGCTTTCTTT.

This clone was seen only a few times. The V gene is TRBV6-4, the J gene TRBJ2-2; D unclear. This CDR3 has 13 residues. CDR1 is MRHNA, CDR2 SNTAGT, per germline. Trimming stripped 5 bases from V and 3 bases from J, with 7 bases between. The CDR3 sequence is CASSPGYTGELFF. CDR3 DNA: TGTGCCAGCAGTCCAGGATACACCGGGGAGCTGTTTTTT.

The V and J genes are TRBV27 and TRBJ2-5; possibly TRBD1 for D (6 bases). Trimming shortened V by 5 bases and J by 0 bases, and 10 bases separated the two germline ends. Germline CDR1 is MNHEY and CDR2 is SMNVEV (reference sequence). This CDR3 is built from 14 residues. The CDR3, as DNA: TGTGCCAGCAGTCACTACAGGGACCAAGAGACCCAGTACTTC. Residues: CASSHYRDQETQYF.

The rearrangement links TRBV6-1 to TRBJ2-7, with 10 bases lining up with TRBD1. Germline values: CDR1 MNHNS, CDR2 SASEGT. This CDR3 contains 17 residues. V lost 4 bases to trimming and J lost 5 bases; unmatched junction nucleotides: 14. The CDR3 DNA reads as TGTGCCAGCAGTGCGTACACCTCCGGGACAGGGGTCAACGAGCAGTACTTC. Its translation is CASSAYTSGTGVNEQYF.